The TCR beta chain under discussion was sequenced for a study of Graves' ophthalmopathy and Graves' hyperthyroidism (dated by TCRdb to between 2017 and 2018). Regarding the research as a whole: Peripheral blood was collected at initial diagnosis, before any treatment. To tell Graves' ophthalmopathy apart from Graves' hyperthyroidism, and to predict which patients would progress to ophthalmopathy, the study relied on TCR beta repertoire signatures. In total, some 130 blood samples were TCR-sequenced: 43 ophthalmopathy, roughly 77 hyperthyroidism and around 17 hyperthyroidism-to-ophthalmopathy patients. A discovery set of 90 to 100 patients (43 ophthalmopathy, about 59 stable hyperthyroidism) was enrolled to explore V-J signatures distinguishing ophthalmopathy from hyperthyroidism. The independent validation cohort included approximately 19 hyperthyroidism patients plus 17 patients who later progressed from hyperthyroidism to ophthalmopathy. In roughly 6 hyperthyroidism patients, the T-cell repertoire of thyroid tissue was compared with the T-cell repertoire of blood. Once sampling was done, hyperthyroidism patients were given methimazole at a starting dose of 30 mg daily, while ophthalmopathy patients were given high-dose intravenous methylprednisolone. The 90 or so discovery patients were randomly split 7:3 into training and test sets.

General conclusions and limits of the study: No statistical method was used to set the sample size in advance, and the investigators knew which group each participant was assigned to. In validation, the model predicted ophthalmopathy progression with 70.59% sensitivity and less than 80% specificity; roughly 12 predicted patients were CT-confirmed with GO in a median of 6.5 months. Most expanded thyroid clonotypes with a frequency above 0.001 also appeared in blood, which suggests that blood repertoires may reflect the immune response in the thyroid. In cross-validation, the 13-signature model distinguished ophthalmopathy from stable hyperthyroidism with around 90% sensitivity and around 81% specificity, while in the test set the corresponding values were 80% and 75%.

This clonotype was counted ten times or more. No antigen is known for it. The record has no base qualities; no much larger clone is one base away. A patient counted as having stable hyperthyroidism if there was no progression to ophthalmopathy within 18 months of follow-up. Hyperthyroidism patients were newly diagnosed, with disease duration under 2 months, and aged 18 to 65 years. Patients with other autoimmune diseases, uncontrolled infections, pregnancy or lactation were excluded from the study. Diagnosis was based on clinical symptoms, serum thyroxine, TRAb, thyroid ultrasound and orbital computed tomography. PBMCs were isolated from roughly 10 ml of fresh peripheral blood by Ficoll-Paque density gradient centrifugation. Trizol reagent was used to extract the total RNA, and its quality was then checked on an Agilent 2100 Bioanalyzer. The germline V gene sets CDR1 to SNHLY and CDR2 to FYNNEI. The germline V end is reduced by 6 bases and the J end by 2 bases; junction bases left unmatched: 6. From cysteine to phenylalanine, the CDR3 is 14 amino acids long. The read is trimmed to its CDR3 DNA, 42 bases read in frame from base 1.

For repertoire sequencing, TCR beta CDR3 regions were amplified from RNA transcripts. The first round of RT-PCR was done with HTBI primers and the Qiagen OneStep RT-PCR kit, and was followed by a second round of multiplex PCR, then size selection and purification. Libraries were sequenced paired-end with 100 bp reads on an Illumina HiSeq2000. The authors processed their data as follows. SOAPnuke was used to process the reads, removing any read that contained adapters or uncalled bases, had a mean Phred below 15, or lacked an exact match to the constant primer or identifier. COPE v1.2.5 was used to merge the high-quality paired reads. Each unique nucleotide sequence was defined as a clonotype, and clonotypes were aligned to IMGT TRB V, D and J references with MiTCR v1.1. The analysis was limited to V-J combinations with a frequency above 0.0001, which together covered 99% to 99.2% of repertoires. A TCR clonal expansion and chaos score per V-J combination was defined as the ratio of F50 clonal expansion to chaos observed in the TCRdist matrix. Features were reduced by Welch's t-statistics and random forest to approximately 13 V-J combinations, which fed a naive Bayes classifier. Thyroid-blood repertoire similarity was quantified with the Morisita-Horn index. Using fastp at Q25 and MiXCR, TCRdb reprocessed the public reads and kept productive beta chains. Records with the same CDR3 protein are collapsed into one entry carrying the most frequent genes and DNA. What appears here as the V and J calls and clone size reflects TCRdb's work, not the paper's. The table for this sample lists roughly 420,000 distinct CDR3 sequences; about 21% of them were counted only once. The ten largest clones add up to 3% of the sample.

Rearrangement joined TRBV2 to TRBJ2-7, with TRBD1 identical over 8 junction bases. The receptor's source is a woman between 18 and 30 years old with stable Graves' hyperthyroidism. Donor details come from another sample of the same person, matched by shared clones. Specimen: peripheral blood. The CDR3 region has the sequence CASRGGQVPYEQYF. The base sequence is TGTGCCAGCAGAGGGGGACAGGTTCCCTACGAGCAGTACTTC.